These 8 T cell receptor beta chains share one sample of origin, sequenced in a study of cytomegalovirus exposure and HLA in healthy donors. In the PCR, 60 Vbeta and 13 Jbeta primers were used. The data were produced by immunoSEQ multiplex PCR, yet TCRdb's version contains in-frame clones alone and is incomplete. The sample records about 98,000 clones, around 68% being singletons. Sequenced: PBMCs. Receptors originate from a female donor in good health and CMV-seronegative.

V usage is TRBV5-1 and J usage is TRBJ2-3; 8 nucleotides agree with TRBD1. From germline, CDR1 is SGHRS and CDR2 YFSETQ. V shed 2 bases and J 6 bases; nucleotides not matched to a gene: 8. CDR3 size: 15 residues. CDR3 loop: CASSFDTGGGDTQYF. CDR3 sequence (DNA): TGCGCCAGCAGCTTCGATACAGGGGGTGGCGATACGCAGTATTTT.

Here the CDR3 reads CASSPRGLFTQYF. In nucleotides, the CDR3 is TGTGCCAGCAGCCCGCGAGGACTTTTTACGCAGTATTTT. J is TRBJ2-3 and V is TRBV5-4; D might be TRBD2 (5 bases). The CDR3 loop spans 13 amino acids. Between the trimmed V and J ends, which lost 4 bases and 8 bases, there was a span of 14 bases. The germline gives CDR1 SGHNT, CDR2 YYREEE (reference sequence).

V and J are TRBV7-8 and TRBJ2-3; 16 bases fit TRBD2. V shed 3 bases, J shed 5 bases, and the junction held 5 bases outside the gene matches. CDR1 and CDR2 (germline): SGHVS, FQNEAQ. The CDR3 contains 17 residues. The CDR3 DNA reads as TGTGCCAGCAGCTTCGGGACTAGCGGGAGGGTTGGAGATACGCAGTATTTT. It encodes CASSFGTSGRVGDTQYF. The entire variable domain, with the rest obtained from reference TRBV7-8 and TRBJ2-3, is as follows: GAGVSQSPRYKVAKRGQDVALRCDPISGHVSLFWYQQALGQGPEFLTYFQNEAQLDKSGLPSDRFFAERPEGSVSTLKIQRTQQEDSAVYLCASSFGTSGRVGDTQYFGPGTRLTVL.

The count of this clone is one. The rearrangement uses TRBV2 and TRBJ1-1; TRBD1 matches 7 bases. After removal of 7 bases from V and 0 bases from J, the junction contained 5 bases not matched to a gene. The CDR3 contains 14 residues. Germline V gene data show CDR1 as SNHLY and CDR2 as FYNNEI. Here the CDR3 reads CASTSQGMNTEAFF. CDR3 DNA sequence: TGTGCCAGCACTTCACAGGGGATGAACACTGAAGCTTTCTTT.

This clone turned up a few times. The CDR3 region is CASSDATGAQETQYF. CDR3 DNA: TGTGCCAGCAGTGATGCGACAGGGGCTCAAGAGACCCAGTACTTC. The chain carries TRBV6-1 and TRBJ2-5, with 8 bases matching TRBD1. This CDR3 is built from 15 residues. Germline V gives CDR1 MNHNS, CDR2 SASEGT. With 3 bases clipped from V and 2 bases from J, the junction kept 5 bases outside the gene matches.

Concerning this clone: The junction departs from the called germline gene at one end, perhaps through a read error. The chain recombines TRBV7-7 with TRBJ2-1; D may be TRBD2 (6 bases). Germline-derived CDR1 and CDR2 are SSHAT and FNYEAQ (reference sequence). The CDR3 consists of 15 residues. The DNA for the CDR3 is TGTGCTAGCAGCCCGATGGAGGGCTCCTACAATGAGCAGTTCTTC. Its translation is CASSPMEGSYNEQFF.

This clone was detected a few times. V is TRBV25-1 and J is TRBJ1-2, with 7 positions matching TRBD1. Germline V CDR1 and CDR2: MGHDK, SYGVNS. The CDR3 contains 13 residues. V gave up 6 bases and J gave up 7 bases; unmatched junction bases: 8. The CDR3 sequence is CASSEGARAGYTF. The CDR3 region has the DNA TGTGCCAGCAGCGAGGGGGCACGTGCTGGCTACACCTTC.

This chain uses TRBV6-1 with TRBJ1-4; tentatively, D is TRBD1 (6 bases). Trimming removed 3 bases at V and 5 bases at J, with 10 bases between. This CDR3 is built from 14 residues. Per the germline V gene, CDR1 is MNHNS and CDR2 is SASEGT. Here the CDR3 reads CASSDSGANEKLFF. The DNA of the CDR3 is TGTGCCAGCAGTGATTCAGGGGCGAATGAAAAACTGTTTTTT.